The rows below give T cell receptor beta chains drawn from one sample of a study of monozygotic twins with inflammatory bowel disease. TCRdb reprocessed the 5' RACE reads, with one entry per CDR3 protein and no DNA. Recorded for this sample: around 400,000 distinct CDR3 sequences. The sequencing sample was made of blood. The receptor source for this set is a human donor with ulcerative colitis or Crohn's disease, or a healthy co-twin of an affected twin (not recorded which). Both conserved end residues are part of each CDR3.

TRBJ1-3 | TRBV11-2 | CASSLGVGGNTIYF
TRBJ1-3 | TRBV20-1 | CSARAFSGGTAF
TRBJ2-3 | TRBV4-2 | CASSPTGNMDTQYF
TRBJ2-3 | TRBV20-1 | CSASQQQGRGTDTQYF
TRBJ2-3 | TRBV20-1 | CSARSDPASTDTQYF
TRBJ2-2 | TRBV6-5 | CASSPGRELFF
TRBJ2-2 | TRBV3-1 | CASTPGRATSGRSGELFF
TRBJ2-5 | TRBV19 | CASSTRTGTQTQYF
TRBJ1-6 | TRBV7-3 | CASSLLPDPPLHF
TRBJ1-5 | TRBV5-1 | CASSLEGGPDPQHF
TRBJ2-1 | TRBV6-5 | CASSYLEKKGYNEQFF
TRBJ1-5 | TRBV6-2/TRBV6-3 | CASSPATFQPQHF
TRBJ2-3 | TRBV10-3 | CAISESTSGGTDTQYF
TRBJ2-6 | TRBV12-3/TRBV12-4 | CASSPTGLGANVLTF
TRBJ2-1 | TRBV11-2 | CASSFGTGTYNEQFF
TRBJ1-3 | TRBV5-1 | CASSLEGTGNTIYF
TRBJ2-3 | TRBV5-8 | CASSLGGSSITDTQYF
TRBJ2-3 | TRBV5-1 | CASSLGGLNTDTQYF
TRBJ2-7 | TRBV6-6 | CASSFTASSYEQYF
TRBJ2-2 | TRBV6-5 | CASSSREAGELFF
TRBJ2-1 | TRBV6-2/TRBV6-3 | CASRLGGPYNEQFF
TRBJ2-5 | TRBV28 | CASSPRTGQGRKTQYF
TRBJ2-7 | TRBV6-5 | CASADGVEQYF
TRBJ1-1 | TRBV6-1 | CASTDSGVGNTEAFF
TRBJ2-1 | TRBV20-1 | CSVRGAGSEQFF
TRBJ1-6 | TRBV3-1 | CASSQDLGHLTPPLHF
TRBJ1-1 | TRBV5-5 | CASSGPGLGRGAAFF
TRBJ1-2 | TRBV4-1 | CASSQGSVRSYGYTF
TRBJ2-7 | TRBV28 | CASSFPITGGSPYEQYF
TRBJ2-7 | TRBV20-1 | CSARRISRGHEQYF
TRBJ2-5 | TRBV7-2 | CASSLGVAGGSQETQYF
TRBJ2-2 | TRBV12-3/TRBV12-4 | CASSKLAGAGGGTGELFF
TRBJ2-1 | TRBV27 | CASSPRSGRAYNEQFF
TRBJ1-2 | TRBV7-9 | CASSLLPGQVYGYTF
TRBJ2-6 | TRBV4-1 | CASSQGRGLSGANVLTF
TRBJ1-4 | TRBV18 | CASSPVGATNEKLFF
TRBJ1-1 | TRBV20-1 | CSASRLDTEAFF
TRBJ2-1 | TRBV9 | CASSVGRDSNEQFF
TRBJ2-7 | TRBV5-1 | CASSLTSPYEQYF
TRBJ2-5 | TRBV19 | CASSIWTSGSQETQYF
TRBJ2-7 | TRBV7-2 | CASSDTVGPYEQYF
TRBJ1-2 | TRBV7-2 | CASSLEEGGYTF
TRBJ1-5 | TRBV5-1 | CAGSLEGDSNQPQHF
TRBJ1-2 | TRBV5-1 | CASSTGQGYGYTF
TRBJ2-2 | TRBV12-5 | CASGLTTANTGELFF
TRBJ2-7 | TRBV5-1 | CASSPENAGGSYEQYF
TRBJ2-3 | TRBV20-1 | CSVFRGTADTQYF
TRBJ1-1 | TRBV5-1 | CASSPIGNTEAFF
TRBJ1-4 | TRBV12-3/TRBV12-4 | CASSQGEKLFF
TRBJ2-7 | TRBV6-1 | CASRVHIVSEQYF
TRBJ1-3 | TRBV6-5 | CASVGSGNTIYF
TRBJ2-7 | TRBV11-2 | CASSLPGQSLYEQYF